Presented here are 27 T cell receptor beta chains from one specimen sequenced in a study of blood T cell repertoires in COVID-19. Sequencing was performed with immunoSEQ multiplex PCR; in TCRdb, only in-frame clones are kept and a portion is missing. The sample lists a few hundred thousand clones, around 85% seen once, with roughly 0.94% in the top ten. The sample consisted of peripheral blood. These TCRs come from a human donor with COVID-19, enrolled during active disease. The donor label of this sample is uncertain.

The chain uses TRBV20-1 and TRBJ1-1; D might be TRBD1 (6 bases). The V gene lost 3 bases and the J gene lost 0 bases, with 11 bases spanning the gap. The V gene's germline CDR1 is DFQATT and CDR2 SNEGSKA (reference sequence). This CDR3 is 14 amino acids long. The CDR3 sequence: CSASSGQVNTEAFF. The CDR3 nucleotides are TGCAGTGCTAGTTCGGGACAAGTGAACACTGAAGCTTTCTTT.

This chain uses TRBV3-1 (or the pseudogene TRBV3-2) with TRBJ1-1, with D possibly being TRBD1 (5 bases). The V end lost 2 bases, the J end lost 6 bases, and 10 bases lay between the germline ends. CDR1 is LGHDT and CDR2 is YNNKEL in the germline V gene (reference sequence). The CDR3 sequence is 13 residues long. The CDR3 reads CASSQSQGAEAFF. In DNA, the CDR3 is TGTGCCAGCAGCCAAAGCCAGGGCGCTGAAGCTTTCTTT.

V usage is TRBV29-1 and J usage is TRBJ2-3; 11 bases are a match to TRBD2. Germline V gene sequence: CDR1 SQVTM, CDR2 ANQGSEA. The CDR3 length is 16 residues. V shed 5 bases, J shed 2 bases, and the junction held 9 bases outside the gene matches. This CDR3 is CSVYLIAGGYTDTQYF. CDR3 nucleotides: TGCAGCGTTTACTTAATAGCGGGAGGGTACACAGATACGCAGTATTTT.

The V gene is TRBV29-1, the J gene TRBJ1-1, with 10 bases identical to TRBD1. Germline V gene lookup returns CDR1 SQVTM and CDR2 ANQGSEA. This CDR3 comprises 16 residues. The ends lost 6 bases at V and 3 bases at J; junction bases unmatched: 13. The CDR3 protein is CSVPRDRGFLYTEAFF. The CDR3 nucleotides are TGCAGCGTACCGAGGGACAGGGGATTCCTATACACTGAAGCTTTCTTT.

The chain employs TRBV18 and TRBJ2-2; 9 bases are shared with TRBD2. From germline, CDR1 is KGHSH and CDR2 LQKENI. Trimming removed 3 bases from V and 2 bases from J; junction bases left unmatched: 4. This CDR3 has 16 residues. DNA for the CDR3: TGTGCCAGCTCACCGACTAGCGGCCATAACACCGGGGAGCTGTTTTTT. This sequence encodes CASSPTSGHNTGELFF.

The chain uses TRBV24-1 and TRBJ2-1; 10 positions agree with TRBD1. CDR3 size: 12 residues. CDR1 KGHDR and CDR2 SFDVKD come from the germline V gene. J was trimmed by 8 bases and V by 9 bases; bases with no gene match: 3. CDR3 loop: CATGTGDDEQFF. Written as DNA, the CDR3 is TGTGCCACCGGGACAGGGGACGATGAGCAGTTCTTC.

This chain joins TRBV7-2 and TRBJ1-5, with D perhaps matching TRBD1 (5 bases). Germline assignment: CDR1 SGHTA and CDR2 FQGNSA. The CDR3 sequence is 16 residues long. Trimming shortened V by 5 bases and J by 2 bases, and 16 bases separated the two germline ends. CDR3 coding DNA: TGTGCCAGCAGCCCCCTCGGGGGTCCTCGCAATCAGCCCCAGCATTTT. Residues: CASSPLGGPRNQPQHF.

In DNA, the CDR3 is TGTGCCAGTAGTATCGGGAGCTATAATTCACCCCTCCACTTT. Residues: CASSIGSYNSPLHF. This sequence joins TRBV19 and TRBJ1-6, with D uncertain. The CDR3 loop spans 14 amino acids. Looked up from germline, CDR1 is LNHDA and CDR2 is SQIVND (reference sequence). The ends were cut back, 3 bases at V and 3 bases at J, with 6 bases in the middle.

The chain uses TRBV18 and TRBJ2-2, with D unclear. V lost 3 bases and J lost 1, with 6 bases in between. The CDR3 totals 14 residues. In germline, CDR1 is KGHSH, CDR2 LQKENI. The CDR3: CASSPAGNTGELFF. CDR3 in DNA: TGTGCCAGCTCACCGGCTGGGAACACCGGGGAGCTGTTTTTT.

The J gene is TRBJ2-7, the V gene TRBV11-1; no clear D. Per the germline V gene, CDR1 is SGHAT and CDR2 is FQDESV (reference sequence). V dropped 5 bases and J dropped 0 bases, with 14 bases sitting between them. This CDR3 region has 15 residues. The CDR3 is CASSPTDTHSYEQYF. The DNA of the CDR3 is TGTGCCAGCAGCCCCACCGATACTCACTCCTACGAGCAGTACTTC.

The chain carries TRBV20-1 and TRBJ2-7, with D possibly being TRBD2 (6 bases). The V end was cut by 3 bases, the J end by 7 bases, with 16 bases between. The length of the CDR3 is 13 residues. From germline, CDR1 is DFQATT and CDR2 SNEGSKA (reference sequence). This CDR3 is CSASGLAVGEQYF. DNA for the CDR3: TGCAGTGCTAGTGGGTTAGCGGTGGGTGAGCAGTACTTC.

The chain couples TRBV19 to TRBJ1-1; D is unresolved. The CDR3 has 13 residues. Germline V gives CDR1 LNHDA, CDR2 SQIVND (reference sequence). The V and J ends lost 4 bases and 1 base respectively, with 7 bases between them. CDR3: CASSTGPNTEAFF. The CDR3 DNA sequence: TGTGCCAGTAGTACAGGCCCGAACACTGAAGCTTTCTTT.

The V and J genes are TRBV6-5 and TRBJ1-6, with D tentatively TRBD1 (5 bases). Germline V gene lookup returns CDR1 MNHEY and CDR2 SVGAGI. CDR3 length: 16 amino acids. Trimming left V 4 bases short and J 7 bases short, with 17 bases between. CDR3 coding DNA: TGTGCCAGCAGTTTCCTTTCCAGGGTGAACAATTCACCCCTCCACTTT. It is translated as CASSFLSRVNNSPLHF.

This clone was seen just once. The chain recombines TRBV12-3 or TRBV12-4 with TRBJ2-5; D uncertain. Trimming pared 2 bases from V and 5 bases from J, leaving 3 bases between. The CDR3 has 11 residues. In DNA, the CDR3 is TGTGCCAGCAGTTTACTCGAGACCCAGTACTTC. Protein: CASSLLETQYF.

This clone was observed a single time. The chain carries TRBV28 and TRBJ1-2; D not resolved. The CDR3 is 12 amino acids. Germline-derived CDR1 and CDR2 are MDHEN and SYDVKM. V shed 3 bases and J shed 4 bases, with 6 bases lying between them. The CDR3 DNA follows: TGTGCCAGCAGTTTTCGGGGCTATGGCTACACCTTC. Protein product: CASSFRGYGYTF.

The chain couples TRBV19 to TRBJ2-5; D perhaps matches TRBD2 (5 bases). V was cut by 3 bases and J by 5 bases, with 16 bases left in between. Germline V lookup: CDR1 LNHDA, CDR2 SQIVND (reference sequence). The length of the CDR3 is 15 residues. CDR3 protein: CASSIAAATGETQYF. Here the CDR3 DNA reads TGTGCCAGTAGTATTGCGGCAGCGACGGGGGAGACCCAGTACTTC.

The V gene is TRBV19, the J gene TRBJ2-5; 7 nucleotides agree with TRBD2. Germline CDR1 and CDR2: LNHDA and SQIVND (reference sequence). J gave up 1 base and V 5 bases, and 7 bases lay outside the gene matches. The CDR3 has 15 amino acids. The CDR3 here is CASSPTWTSQETQYF. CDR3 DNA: TGTGCCAGTAGTCCGACGTGGACTAGCCAAGAGACCCAGTACTTC.

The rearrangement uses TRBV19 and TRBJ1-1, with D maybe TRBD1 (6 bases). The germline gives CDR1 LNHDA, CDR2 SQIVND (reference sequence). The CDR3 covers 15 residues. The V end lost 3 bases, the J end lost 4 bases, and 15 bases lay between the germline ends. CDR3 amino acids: CASSIRQEGATEAFF. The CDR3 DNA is TGTGCCAGTAGTATCAGACAGGAAGGGGCCACTGAAGCTTTCTTT. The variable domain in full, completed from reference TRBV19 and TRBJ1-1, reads DGGITQSPKYLFRKEGQNVTLSCEQNLNHDAMYWYRQDPGQGLRLIYYSQIVNDFQKGDIAEGYSVSREKKESFPLTVTSAQKNPTAFYLCASSIRQEGATEAFFGQGTRLTVV.

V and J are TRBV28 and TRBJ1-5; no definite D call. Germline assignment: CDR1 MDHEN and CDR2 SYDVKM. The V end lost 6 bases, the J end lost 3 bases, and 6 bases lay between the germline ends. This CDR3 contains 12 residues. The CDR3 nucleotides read TGTGCCAGCAGGGCCCCCAATCAGCCCCAGCATTTT. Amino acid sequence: CASRAPNQPQHF.

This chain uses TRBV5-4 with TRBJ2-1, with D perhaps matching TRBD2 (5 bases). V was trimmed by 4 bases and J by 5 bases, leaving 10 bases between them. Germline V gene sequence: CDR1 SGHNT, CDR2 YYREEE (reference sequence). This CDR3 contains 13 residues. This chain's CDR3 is CASSPRGNNEQFF. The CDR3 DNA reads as TGTGCCAGCAGCCCTAGAGGGAACAATGAGCAGTTCTTC.

The CDR3, as DNA: TGTGCCAGCAGGGAGACAGGGCGGGGTAGAGAAAAACTGTTTTTT. This encodes CASRETGRGREKLFF. The chain joins TRBV25-1 to TRBJ1-4, with TRBD1 matching over 7 bases. The CDR3 extends over 15 amino acids. Per germline, CDR1 MGHDK and CDR2 SYGVNS. Trimming removed 6 bases from V and 8 bases from J; junction bases left unmatched: 12. The whole variable domain, remainder taken from reference TRBV25-1 and TRBJ1-4, is EADIYQTPRYLVIGTGKKITLECSQTMGHDKMYWYQQDPGMELHLIHYSYGVNSTEKGDLSSESTVSRIRTEHFPLTLESARPSHTSQYLCASRETGRGREKLFFGSGTQLSVL.

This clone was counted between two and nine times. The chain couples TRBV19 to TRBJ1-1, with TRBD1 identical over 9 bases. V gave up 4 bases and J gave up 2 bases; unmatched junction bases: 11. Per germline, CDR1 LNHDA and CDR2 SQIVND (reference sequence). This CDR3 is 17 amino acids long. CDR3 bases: TGTGCCAGTAGTAAGGGACAGGGTGTCGGTAGTAACACTGAAGCTTTCTTT. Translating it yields CASSKGQGVGSNTEAFF. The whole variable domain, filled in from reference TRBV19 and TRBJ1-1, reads DGGITQSPKYLFRKEGQNVTLSCEQNLNHDAMYWYRQDPGQGLRLIYYSQIVNDFQKGDIAEGYSVSREKKESFPLTVTSAQKNPTAFYLCASSKGQGVGSNTEAFFGQGTRLTVV.

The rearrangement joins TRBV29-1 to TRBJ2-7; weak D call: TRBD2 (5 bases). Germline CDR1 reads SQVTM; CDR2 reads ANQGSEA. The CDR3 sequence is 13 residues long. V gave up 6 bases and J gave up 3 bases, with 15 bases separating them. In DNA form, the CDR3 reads TGCAGCGTCCAAGAAAGCGGTCTCTACGAGCAGTACTTC. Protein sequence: CSVQESGLYEQYF.

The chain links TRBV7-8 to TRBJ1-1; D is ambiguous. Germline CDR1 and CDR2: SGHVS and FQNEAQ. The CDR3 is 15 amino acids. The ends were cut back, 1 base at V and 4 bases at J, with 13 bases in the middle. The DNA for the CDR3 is TGTGCCAGCAGCTTAGAGTTGCCCATGAGCACTGAAGCTTTCTTT. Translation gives CASSLELPMSTEAFF.

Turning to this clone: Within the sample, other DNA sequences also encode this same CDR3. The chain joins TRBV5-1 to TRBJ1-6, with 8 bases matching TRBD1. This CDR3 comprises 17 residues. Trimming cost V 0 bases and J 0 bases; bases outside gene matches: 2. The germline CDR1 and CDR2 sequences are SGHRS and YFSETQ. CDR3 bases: TGCGCCAGCAGCTTGGGGACAGGGAGCTCCTATAATTCACCCCTCCACTTT. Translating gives CASSLGTGSSYNSPLHF.

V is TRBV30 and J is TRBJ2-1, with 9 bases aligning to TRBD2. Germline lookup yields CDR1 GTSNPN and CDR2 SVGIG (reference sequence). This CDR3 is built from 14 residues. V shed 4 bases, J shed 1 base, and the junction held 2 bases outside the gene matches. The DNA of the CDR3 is TGTGCCTGGAAGAGCGGGAGGTCCTACAATGAGCAGTTCTTC. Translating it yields CAWKSGRSYNEQFF. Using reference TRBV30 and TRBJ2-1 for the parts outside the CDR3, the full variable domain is SQTIHQWPATLVQPVGSPLSLECTVEGTSNPNLYWYRQAAGRGLQLLFYSVGIGQISSEVPQNLSASRPQDRQFILSSKKLLLSDSGFYLCAWKSGRSYNEQFFGPGTRLTVL.

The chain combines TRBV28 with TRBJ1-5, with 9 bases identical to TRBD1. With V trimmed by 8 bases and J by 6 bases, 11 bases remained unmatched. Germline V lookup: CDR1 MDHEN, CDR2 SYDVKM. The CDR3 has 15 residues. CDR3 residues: CASGPGDRGSQPQHF. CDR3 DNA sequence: TGTGCCAGCGGACCTGGTGACAGGGGGAGTCAGCCCCAGCATTTT.